The next 9 T cell receptor beta chains were all read from a single sample in a study of CD8 T cells in ankylosing spondylitis. General study results and limits: Several highly homologous variants made up a TCR beta motif that seemed to typify ankylosing spondylitis blood.

TCRdb fed the 5' RACE reads into MiXCR, producing one record per CDR3 protein. Seen here are about 540,000 distinct CDR3 sequences, over 9.5% observed once, and the top ten hold about 6.8%. The antigens of these receptors remain unknown. Sequencing input: blood, either unsorted or a sorted T cell fraction (not recorded which). These receptors were taken from a male donor with ankylosing spondylitis.

The chain couples TRBV11-2 to TRBJ2-2; D unresolved. The CDR3 contains 15 residues. The germline CDR1 and CDR2 sequences are SGHAT and FQNNGV. The V end was cut by 3 bases, the J end by 6 bases, with 14 bases between. The CDR3, as DNA: TGTGCCAGCAGCTTTAATCGCGGCCTCCCCGGGGAGCTGTTTTTT. This gives the protein CASSFNRGLPGELFF.

This chain joins TRBV20-1 and TRBJ2-1, with D uncertain. Germline-derived CDR1 and CDR2 are DFQATT and SNEGSKA (reference sequence). V was shortened by 0 bases and J by 8 bases, with 14 bases between the two germline ends. This CDR3 contains 14 residues. CDR3 protein: CSARDMDQLDEQFF. The CDR3 nucleotides are TGCAGTGCTAGAGATATGGACCAGTTGGATGAGCAGTTCTTC.

The rearrangement links TRBV14 to TRBJ1-1, with no clear D. Germline CDR1 is SGHDN and CDR2 is FVKESK. Trimming took off 4 bases at V and 4 bases at J, with 16 bases between the two ends. The CDR3 runs 15 residues. CDR3 in amino acids: CASSPTRAETTEAFF. The CDR3 nucleotides read TGTGCCAGCAGCCCCACCCGGGCTGAGACCACTGAAGCTTTCTTT.

This clonotype turned up a few times. This sequence joins TRBV5-6 and TRBJ2-7; no clear D. V lost 6 bases and J lost 0, with 10 bases in between. There are 13 residues in the CDR3. Germline CDR1 is SGHDT and CDR2 is YYEEEE. CDR3 sequence: CASNGRYSYEQYF. Here the CDR3 DNA reads TGTGCCAGCAACGGAAGGTACTCCTACGAGCAGTACTTC.

This clonotype has a count of ten or more. The J gene is TRBJ2-3, the V gene TRBV11-2; D call uncertain. The germline V and J ends were trimmed by 7 bases and 4 bases, with 15 bases remaining between them. Germline assignment: CDR1 SGHAT and CDR2 FQNNGV. The CDR3 runs to 14 residues. The CDR3 spells CASTSEAGSDTQYF. The CDR3 nucleotides read TGTGCCAGCACCTCCGAGGCAGGTTCAGATACGCAGTATTTT.

The sample holds a few counts of this clonotype. The rearrangement uses TRBV5-1 and TRBJ2-3, with 7 positions matching TRBD1. CDR3 length: 16 residues. CDR1 is SGHRS and CDR2 is YFSETQ in the germline V gene. V lost 9 bases to trimming and J lost 4 bases; unmatched junction nucleotides: 17. In DNA form, the CDR3 reads TGCGCCACCTCTAGGGGCGACAGGGTCGGTTCAGATACGCAGTATTTT. Protein sequence: CATSRGDRVGSDTQYF.

The CDR3 sequence: CASSLVVSYTEAFF. The CDR3, as DNA: TGTGCCAGCAGCTTAGTTGTTTCATACACTGAAGCTTTCTTT. This chain links TRBV11-2 with TRBJ1-1, with D uncertain. Looked up from germline, CDR1 is SGHAT and CDR2 is FQNNGV. Trimming shortened V by 1 base and J by 3 bases, and 9 bases separated the two germline ends. CDR3 length equals 14 residues.

The chain has TRBV11-2 and TRBJ2-1, with D perhaps matching TRBD2 (5 bases). CDR1 and CDR2 from the germline V gene are SGHAT and FQNNGV. With 5 bases removed from V and 9 bases from J, the gap between germline ends came to 14 bases. The CDR3 spans 13 residues. As DNA, the CDR3 is TGTGCCAGCAGCAAGACCGAGGGTGGTGAGCAGTTCTTC. It is translated as CASSKTEGGEQFF.

The V call is TRBV7-6, the J call TRBJ2-3, with D unresolved. There are 12 residues in the CDR3. Trimming pared 4 bases from V and 7 bases from J, leaving 9 bases between. Germline CDR1 is SGHVS and CDR2 is FNYEAQ. The DNA of the CDR3 is TGTGCCAGCAGCTCGCAAAGGCATACGCAGTATTTT. Its translation is CASSSQRHTQYF.